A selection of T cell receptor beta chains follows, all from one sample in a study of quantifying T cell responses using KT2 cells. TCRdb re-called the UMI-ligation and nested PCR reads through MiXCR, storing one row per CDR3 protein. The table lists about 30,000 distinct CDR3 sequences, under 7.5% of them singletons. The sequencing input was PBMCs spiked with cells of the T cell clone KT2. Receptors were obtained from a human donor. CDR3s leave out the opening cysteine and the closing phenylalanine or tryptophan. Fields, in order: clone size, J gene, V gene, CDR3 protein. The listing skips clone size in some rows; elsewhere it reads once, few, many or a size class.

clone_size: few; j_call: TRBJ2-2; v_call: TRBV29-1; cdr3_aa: SVGLYTGELF
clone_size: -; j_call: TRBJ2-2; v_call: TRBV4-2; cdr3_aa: ASSRLAGGVKTGELF
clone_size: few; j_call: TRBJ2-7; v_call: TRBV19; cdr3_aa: ASSLSGAANEQY
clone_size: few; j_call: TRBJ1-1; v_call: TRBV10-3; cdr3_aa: AIRRDMNTEAF
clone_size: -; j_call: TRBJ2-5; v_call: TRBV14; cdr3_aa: ASSHQGWSNGETQY
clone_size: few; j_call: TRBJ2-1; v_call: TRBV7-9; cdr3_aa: ASSAFAGALERF
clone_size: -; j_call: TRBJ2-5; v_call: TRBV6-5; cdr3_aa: ASSRDSQETQY
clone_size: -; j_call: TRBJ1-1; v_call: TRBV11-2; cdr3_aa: ASSLRAGGAVNTEAF
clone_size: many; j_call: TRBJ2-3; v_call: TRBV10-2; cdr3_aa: ASSEGESTDTQY
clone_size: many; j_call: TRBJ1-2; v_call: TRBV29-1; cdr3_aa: SVDRTGANYGYT
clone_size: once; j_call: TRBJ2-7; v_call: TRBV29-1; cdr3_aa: SVEGPGQDVYEQY
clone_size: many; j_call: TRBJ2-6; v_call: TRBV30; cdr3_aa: AWRTASGANVLT
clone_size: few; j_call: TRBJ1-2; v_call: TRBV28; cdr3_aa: ASRENGYT
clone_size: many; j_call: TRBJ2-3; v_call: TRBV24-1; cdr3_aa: ATSSIDTQY
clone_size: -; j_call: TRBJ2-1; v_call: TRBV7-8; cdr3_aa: ASSLVGLAVYNEQF
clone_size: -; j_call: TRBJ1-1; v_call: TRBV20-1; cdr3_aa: SARLFGGAVTEAF
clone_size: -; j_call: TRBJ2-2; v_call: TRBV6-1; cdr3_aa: ASSVGWGTGELF
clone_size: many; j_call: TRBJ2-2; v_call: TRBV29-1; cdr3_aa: SASTVSTGELF
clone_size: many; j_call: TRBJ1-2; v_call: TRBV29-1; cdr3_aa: SVGLGANYGYT
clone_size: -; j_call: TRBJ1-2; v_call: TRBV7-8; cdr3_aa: ASSLESGGGYGYT